This T cell receptor (beta chain) was captured in a study of T cells in women clearing cervical HPV infection. Trimming took off 1 base at V and 1 base at J, with 11 bases between the two ends. The germline V gene encodes CDR1 SSHAT and CDR2 FNYEAQ (reference sequence). The CDR3 contains 17 residues. The table came from immunoSEQ multiplex PCR; TCRdb's copy has only in-frame clones and leaves some out. This sample contains about 14,000 clones. About this clone itself: The CDR3 end lies 3 residues beyond the end of the read and is filled in from the germline J gene.

The receptor's source is a woman between 18 and 70 years old with a cervical HPV16 infection that either progressed to CIN3+ or cleared (not recorded which). Sequencing was performed on blood buffy coat. The genes are TRBV7-7 and TRBJ2-6, with D possibly TRBD2 on 6 matching bases. CDR3 sequence reads: CASSLEAGHSGANVLTF. Partial CDR3 DNA: TGTGCCAGCAGCTTAGAGGCGGGGCATTCTGGGGCCAACGTC.